This T cell receptor (beta chain) was found in a study of PD-1 blockade in classical Hodgkin lymphoma. Broader study findings: Baseline diversity was lower in partial responders and progressors than complete responders.

Details on this clone: Its antigen is still unknown.

The germline V gene encodes CDR1 SGHRS and CDR2 YFSETQ. The germline V and J ends were trimmed by 4 bases and 13 bases, with 17 bases remaining between them. The CDR3 length is 12 residues. Profiling relied on immunoSEQ multiplex PCR, and the TCRdb table lists in-frame clones only, not all of them. The data show 31,000 or so clones, with about 71% seen just once and about 4% held by the top ten. Every patient relapsed after autologous stem cell transplantation, and brentuximab vedotin exposure varied. The receptor comes from a human donor with classical Hodgkin lymphoma. The chain recombines TRBV5-1 with TRBJ1-2; tentatively, D is TRBD1 (6 bases). Here the sequenced sample was peripheral blood mononuclear cells (PBMCs), taken before the second cycle of nivolumab. This CDR3 is CASSPDRRSPTF. The CDR3, as DNA: TGCGCCAGCAGCCCGGACAGAAGGAGCCCCACCTTC.